This is a list of T cell receptor beta chains from one sample in a study of shared clonotypes between healthy human individuals. Sequencing used immunoSEQ multiplex PCR; TCRdb keeps in-frame clones, though not all of them. The top ten clones hold roughly 0.13% of a sample with over 2 million clones, roughly 94% of them seen once. What was sequenced was naive CD4+ T cells sorted from blood. The receptors originated from a man aged 18 to 29 in good health. The CDR3 runs from the conserved cysteine through the conserved F or W.

v_call,j_call,cdr3_aa
TRBV7-9,TRBJ1-4,CASSPQVARLGEKLFF
TRBV5-6,TRBJ1-4,CASSFIDRGAFEKLFF
TRBV5-1,TRBJ1-6,CASSLDGTPNSPLHF
TRBV28,TRBJ1-1,CASSFRRPAEAFF
TRBV7-2,TRBJ2-1,CASSLIGLAGGEQFF
TRBV4-1,TRBJ1-1,CASSQDSSRLNTEAFF
TRBV7-9,TRBJ1-1,CASSLPSNTEAFF
TRBV28,TRBJ1-2,CAVPRPGDHYGYTF
TRBV30,TRBJ2-2,CAWGSGPGELFF
TRBV4-1,TRBJ1-6,CASSQGDSNSPLHF
TRBV30,TRBJ2-7,CACTPGGAYEQYF
TRBV7-9,TRBJ1-2,CASSLTSSLNYGYTF
TRBV18,TRBJ2-5,CASSDVSKETQYF
TRBV6-1,TRBJ1-2,CASAGGAGYGYTF
TRBV11-2,TRBJ2-7,CASSLFASYEQYF
TRBV6-1,TRBJ2-7,CASSEESGRVYEQYF
TRBV7-9,TRBJ2-1,CASSQDRGAYNEQFF
TRBV2,TRBJ2-7,CASRFVTGSYEQYF
TRBV9,TRBJ2-1,CASSARQNNEQFF
TRBV5-6,TRBJ1-2,CASSYRDRLNYGYTF
TRBV19,TRBJ2-7,CASSTPYEQYF
TRBV4-1,TRBJ2-1,CASSQAAGPEYNEQFF
TRBV6-5,TRBJ2-2,CASSYLTGTGELFF
TRBV7-7,TRBJ2-5,CASSLSPTETQYF
TRBV7-9,TRBJ1-6,CASSLDRTTAYNSPLHF
TRBV10-3,TRBJ2-1,CAISESLLAGEEIFF
TRBV28,TRBJ2-7,CASSSWGPFSYEQYF
TRBV5-1,TRBJ2-3,CASSLLPGGTDTQYF
TRBV7-2,TRBJ2-5,CASSPNWAGGQETQYF
TRBV5-1,TRBJ2-3,CASSLAGGGDTQYF
TRBV5-1,TRBJ2-2,CASSHRGSGANTGELFF
TRBV28,TRBJ1-2,CASSLLDRGYTF
TRBV30,TRBJ1-5,CASGANQPQHF
TRBV6-5,TRBJ2-7,CASSSGTLGTYEQYF